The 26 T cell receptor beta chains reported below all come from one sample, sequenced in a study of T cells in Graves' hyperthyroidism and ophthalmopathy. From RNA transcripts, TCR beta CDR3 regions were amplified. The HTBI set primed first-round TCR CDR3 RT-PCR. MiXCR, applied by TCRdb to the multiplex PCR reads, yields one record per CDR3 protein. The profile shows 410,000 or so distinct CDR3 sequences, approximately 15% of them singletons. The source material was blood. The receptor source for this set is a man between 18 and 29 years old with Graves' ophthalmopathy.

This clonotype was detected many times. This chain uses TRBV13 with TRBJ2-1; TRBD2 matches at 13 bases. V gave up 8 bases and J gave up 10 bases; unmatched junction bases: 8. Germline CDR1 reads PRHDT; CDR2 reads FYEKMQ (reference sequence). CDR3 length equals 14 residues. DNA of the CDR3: TGTGCCAGCCGACTAGCGGGGGGCCGAGGGGAGCAGTTCTTC. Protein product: CASRLAGGRGEQFF.

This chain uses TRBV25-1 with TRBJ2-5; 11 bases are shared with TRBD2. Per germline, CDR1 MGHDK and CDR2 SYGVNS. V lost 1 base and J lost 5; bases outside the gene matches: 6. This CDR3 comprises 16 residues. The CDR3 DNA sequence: TGTGCCAGCAGTGAATTTAGCGGGGGGGCCAGGGAGACCCAGTACTTC. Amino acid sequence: CASSEFSGGARETQYF.

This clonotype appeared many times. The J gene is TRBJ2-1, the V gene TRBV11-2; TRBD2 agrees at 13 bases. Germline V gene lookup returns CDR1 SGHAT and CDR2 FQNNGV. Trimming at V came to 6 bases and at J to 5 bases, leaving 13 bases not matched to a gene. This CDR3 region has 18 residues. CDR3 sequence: CASSRISPGLAGDNEQFF. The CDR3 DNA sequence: TGTGCCAGCAGTCGTATAAGCCCAGGACTAGCGGGAGACAATGAGCAGTTCTTC.

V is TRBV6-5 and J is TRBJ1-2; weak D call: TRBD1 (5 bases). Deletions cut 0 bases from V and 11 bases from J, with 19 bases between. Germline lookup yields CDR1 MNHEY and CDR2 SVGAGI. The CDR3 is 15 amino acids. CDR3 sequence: CASSYSVGTPPMYTF. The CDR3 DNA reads TGTGCCAGCAGTTACTCAGTGGGGACGCCTCCGATGTACACCTTC.

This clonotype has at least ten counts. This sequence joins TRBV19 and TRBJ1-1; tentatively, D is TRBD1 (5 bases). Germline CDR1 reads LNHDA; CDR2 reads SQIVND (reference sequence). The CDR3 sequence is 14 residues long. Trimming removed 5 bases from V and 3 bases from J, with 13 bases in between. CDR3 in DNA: TGTGCCAGTAGTTATGGGGGATACGACACTGAAGCTTTCTTT. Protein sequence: CASSYGGYDTEAFF. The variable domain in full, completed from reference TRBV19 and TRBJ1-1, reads DGGITQSPKYLFRKEGQNVTLSCEQNLNHDAMYWYRQDPGQGLRLIYYSQIVNDFQKGDIAEGYSVSREKKESFPLTVTSAQKNPTAFYLCASSYGGYDTEAFFGQGTRLTVV.

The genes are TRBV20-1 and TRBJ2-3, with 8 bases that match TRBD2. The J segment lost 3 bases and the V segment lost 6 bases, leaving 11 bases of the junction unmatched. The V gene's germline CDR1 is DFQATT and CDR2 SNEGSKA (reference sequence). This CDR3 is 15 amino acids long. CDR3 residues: CSAQAGATQTDTQYF. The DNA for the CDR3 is TGCAGTGCGCAAGCGGGGGCCACTCAAACAGATACGCAGTATTTT.

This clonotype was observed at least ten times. As DNA, the CDR3 is TGTGCCAGCAGCCCCTTATTTGGACGGGTCACAGATACGCAGTATTTT. This encodes CASSPLFGRVTDTQYF. The rearrangement uses TRBV3-1 and TRBJ2-3; D is undetermined. Trimming took 4 bases from V and 2 from J, leaving 16 bases between them. This CDR3 has 16 amino acids. CDR1 and CDR2 from the germline V gene are LGHDT and YNNKEL (reference sequence).

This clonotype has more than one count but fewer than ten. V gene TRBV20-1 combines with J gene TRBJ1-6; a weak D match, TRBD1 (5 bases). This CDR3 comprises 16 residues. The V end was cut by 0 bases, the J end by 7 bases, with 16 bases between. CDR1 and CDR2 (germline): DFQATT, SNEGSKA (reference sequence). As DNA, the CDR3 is TGCAGTGCTAGAGATGATTCAGGGCCCTGGAATTCACCCCTCCACTTT. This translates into CSARDDSGPWNSPLHF.

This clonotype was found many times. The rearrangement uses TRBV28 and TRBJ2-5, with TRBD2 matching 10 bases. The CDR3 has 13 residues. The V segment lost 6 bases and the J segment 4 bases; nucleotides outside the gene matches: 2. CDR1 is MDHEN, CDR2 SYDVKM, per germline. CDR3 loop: CASRGLARETQYF. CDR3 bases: TGTGCCAGCAGGGGACTAGCGAGAGAGACCCAGTACTTC.

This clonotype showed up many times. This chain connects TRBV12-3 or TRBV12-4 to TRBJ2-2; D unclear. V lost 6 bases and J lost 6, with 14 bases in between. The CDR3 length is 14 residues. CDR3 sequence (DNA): TGTGCCAGCAGCCCCGAGTTCGTCTCCGGGGAGCTGTTTTTT. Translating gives CASSPEFVSGELFF.

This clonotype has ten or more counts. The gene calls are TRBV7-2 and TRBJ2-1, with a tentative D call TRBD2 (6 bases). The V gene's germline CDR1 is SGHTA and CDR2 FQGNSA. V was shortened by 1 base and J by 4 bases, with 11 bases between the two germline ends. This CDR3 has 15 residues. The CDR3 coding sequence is TGTGCCAGCAGCTTAGTGGGGGACTCATACAATGAGCAGTTCTTC. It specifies CASSLVGDSYNEQFF.

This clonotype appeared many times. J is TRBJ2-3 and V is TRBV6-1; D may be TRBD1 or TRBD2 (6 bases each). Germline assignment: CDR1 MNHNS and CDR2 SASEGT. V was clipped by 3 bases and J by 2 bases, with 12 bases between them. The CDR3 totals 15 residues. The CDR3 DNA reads TGTGCCAGCAGTGAGGGGGGCGCAACCACAGATACGCAGTATTTT. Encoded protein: CASSEGGATTDTQYF.

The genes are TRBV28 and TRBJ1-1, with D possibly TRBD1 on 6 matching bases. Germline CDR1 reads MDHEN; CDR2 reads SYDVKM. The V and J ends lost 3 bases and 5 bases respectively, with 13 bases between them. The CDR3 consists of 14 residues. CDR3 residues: CASSFWGRRTEAFF. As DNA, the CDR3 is TGTGCCAGCAGTTTTTGGGGGCGTAGGACTGAAGCTTTCTTT.

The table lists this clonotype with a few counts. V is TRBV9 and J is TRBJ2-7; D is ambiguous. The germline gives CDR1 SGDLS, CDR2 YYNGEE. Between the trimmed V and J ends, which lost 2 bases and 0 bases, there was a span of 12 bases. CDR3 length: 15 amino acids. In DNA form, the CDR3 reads TGTGCCAGCAGCGTGACCACCACGAGCTCCTACGAGCAGTACTTC. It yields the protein CASSVTTTSSYEQYF.

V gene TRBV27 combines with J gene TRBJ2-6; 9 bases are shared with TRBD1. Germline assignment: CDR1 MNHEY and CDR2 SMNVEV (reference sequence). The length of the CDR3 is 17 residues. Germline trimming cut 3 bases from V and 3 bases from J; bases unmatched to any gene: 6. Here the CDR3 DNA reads TGTGCCAGCAGTTTCACAAGGACAGGGGTTGGGGCCAACGTCCTGACTTTC. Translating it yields CASSFTRTGVGANVLTF.

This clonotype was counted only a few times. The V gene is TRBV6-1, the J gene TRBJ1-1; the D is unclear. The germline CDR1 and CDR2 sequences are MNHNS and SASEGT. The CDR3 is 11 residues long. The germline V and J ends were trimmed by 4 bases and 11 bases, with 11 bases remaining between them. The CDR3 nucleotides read TGTGCCAGCAGTGTATTTCTTGCTGCTTTCTTT. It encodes CASSVFLAAFF.

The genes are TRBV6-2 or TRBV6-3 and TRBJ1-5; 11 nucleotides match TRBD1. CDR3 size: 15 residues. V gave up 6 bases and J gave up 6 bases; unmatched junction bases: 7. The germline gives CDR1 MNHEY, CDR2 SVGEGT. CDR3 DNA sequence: TGTGCCAGCAGCCACTCGGACAGGGGGCTTCAGCCCCAGCATTTT. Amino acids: CASSHSDRGLQPQHF.

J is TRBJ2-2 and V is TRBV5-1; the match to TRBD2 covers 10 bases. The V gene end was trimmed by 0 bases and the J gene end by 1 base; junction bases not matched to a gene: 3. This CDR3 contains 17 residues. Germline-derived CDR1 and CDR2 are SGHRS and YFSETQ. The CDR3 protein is CASSLVLAGENTGELFF. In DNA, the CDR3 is TGCGCCAGCAGCTTGGTCCTAGCGGGGGAGAACACCGGGGAGCTGTTTTTT.

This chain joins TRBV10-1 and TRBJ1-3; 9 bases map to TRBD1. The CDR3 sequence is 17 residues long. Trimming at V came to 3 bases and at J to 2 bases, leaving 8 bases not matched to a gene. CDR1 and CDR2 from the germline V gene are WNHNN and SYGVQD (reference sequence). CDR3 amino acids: CASSDPPRDRAGNTIYF. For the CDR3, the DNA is TGCGCCAGCAGTGATCCTCCGAGGGACAGGGCTGGAAACACCATATATTTT.

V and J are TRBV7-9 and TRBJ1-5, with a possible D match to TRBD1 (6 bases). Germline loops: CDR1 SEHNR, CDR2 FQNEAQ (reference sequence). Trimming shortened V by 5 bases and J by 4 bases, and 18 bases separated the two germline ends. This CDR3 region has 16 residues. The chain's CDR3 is CASSPYTGTGNQPQHF. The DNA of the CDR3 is TGTGCCAGCAGCCCTTATACAGGGACGGGGAATCAGCCCCAGCATTTT.

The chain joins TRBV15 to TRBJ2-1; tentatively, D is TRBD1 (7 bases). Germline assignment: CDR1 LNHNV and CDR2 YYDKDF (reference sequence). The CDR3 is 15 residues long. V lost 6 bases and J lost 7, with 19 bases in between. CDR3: CATRTTGRRENEQFF. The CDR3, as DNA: TGTGCCACCAGGACGACAGGGAGGAGGGAAAATGAGCAGTTCTTC.

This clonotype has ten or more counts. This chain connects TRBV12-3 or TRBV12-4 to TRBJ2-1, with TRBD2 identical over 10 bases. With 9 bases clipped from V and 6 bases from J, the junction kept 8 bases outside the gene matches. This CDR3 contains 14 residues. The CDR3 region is CASKGGLAANEQFF. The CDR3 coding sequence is TGTGCCAGTAAGGGAGGACTAGCGGCCAATGAGCAGTTCTTC.

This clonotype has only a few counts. CDR3 protein: CATSDFARQGIGELFF. CDR3 bases: TGTGCCACCAGTGATTTTGCCAGACAGGGGATAGGGGAGCTGTTTTTT. The chain has TRBV24-1 and TRBJ2-2; 8 nucleotides line up with TRBD1. The CDR3 is 16 amino acids. Germline loops: CDR1 KGHDR, CDR2 SFDVKD. The V and J ends lost 1 base and 8 bases, in that order; junction bases with no gene match: 8.

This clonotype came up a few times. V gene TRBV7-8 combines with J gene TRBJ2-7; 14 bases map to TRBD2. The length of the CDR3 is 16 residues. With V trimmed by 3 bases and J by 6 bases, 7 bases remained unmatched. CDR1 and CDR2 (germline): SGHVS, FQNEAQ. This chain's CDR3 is CASSFGSGLAGVEQYF. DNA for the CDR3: TGTGCCAGCAGCTTCGGCTCGGGACTAGCGGGAGTCGAGCAGTACTTC.

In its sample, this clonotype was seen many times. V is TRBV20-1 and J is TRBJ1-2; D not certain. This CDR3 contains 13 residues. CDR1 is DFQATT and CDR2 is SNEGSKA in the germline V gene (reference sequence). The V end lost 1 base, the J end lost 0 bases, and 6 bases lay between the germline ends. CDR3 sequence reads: CSARVQANYGYTF. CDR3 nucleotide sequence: TGCAGTGCTAGAGTTCAGGCTAACTATGGCTACACCTTC.

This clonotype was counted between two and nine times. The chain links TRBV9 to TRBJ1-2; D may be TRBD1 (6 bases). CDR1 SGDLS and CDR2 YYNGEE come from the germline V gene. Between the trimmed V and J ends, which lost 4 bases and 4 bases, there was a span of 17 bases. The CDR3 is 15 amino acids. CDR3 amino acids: CASSPQPGTLYGYTF. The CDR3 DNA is TGTGCCAGCAGCCCTCAACCCGGGACACTCTATGGCTACACCTTC. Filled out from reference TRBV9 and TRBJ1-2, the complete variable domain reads DSGVTQTPKHLITATGQRVTLRCSPRSGDLSVYWYQQSLDQGLQFLIQYYNGEERAKGNILERFSAQQFPDLHSELNLSSLELGDSALYFCASSPQPGTLYGYTFGSGTRLTVV.